This is a list of T cell receptor beta chains from one sample in a study of beta chain features in type 1 diabetes. Using immunoSEQ multiplex PCR, the repertoire was profiled, and TCRdb retains in-frame clones only, with some absent. The data contain 40,000 or so clones, approximately 68% of them seen just once; the ten biggest clones take up 2% to 2.5%. Sequenced sample: Tregs from blood. Every receptor here comes from a woman younger than 30 with type 1 diabetes. The CDR3 runs from the conserved cysteine through the conserved F or W. A D gene is named only where the DNA matches it firmly. Expanded clones are given a class, and other clones once, few, many or no size at all.

D gene | J gene | clone size | V gene | CDR3 DNA | CDR3 protein
TRBD2 | TRBJ2-1 | - | TRBV9 | TGTGCCAGCAGCGTAGAGGGACTAGCGGGAAATGAGCAGTTCTTC | CASSVEGLAGNEQFF
- | TRBJ2-1 | - | TRBV11-3 | TGTGCCAGCAGCGAGTGGACTCAGAGCTCCTACAATGAGCAGTTCTTC | CASSEWTQSSYNEQFF
TRBD1 | TRBJ1-2 | - | TRBV7-2 | TGTGCCAGCAGCCTGAGTCAGGGACAGGGCTACACCTTC | CASSLSQGQGYTF
- | TRBJ2-7 | - | TRBV7-2 | TGTGCCAGCCGCCTTATGACTTCGACCTACGAGCAGTACTTC | CASRLMTSTYEQYF
TRBD1 | TRBJ2-7 | - | TRBV7-2 | TGTGCCAGCAGCCCATGGGACAGGGGTTACGAGCAGTACTTC | CASSPWDRGYEQYF
- | TRBJ1-1 | - | TRBV7-2 | TGTGCCAGCAGCTTAGGGGGGGGAGGGAGCAAGGTGAACACTGAAGCTTTCTTT | CASSLGGGGSKVNTEAFF
TRBD1 | TRBJ2-5 | - | TRBV5-1 | TGCGCCAGCAGCTTACAATGGACAGGGGGCTTAGAGACCCAGTACTTC | CASSLQWTGGLETQYF
- | TRBJ2-7 | - | TRBV10-3 | TGTGCCACCCGAGGGGGGGGATCCTACGAGCAGTACTTC | CATRGGGSYEQYF
- | TRBJ2-3 | - | TRBV10-3 | TGTGCCATCACAGGGCGCAACACAGATACGCAGTATTTT | CAITGRNTDTQYF
- | TRBJ1-3 | - | TRBV6-5 | TGTGCCAGCAGTCGCAGGGTTGGAAACACCATATATTTT | CASSRRVGNTIYF
TRBD1 | TRBJ2-2 | - | TRBV19 | TGTGCCACAACTCCCTTGGGACAGGGGAACACCGGGGAGCTGTTTTTT | CATTPLGQGNTGELFF
TRBD2 | TRBJ2-1 | - | TRBV7-3 | TGTGCCAGCAGCTTAGGGCTAGCGGGAGGGGATGAGCAGTTCTTC | CASSLGLAGGDEQFF
- | TRBJ2-7 | - | TRBV28 | TGTGCCAGCCGGCAGGGGACCTACGAGCAGTACTTC | CASRQGTYEQYF
TRBD2 | TRBJ2-7 | few | TRBV10-3 | TGTGCCATTAAGACTAGCGGGAGTCCCTATGGTGAGCAGTACTTC | CAIKTSGSPYGEQYF
- | TRBJ1-1 | few | TRBV19 | TGTGCCAGTAGTTCGGGGTCTTCTACCCCCACTGAAGCTTTCTTT | CASSSGSSTPTEAFF
- | TRBJ2-1 | - | TRBV4-1 | TGCGCCAGCAGCCAAGGTCCCCGGACTAAACCGTTCTTC | CASSQGPRTKPFF
- | TRBJ1-4 | few | TRBV7-9 | TGTGCCAGCAGCTTAGCAGGGGTTCAAGAAAAACTGTTTTTT | CASSLAGVQEKLFF
- | TRBJ2-7 | - | TRBV12-5 | TGTGCTAGTGCCAGGTCCCTCGCCTACGAGCAGTACTTC | CASARSLAYEQYF
- | TRBJ2-4 | - | TRBV7-9 | TGTGCCAGCAGCTTCTGGGGGGGCAGAGCCAAAAACATTCAGTACTTC | CASSFWGGRAKNIQYF
- | TRBJ2-7 | - | TRBV28 | TGTGCCAGCAGCCTCCGAAACGAGCAGTACTTC | CASSLRNEQYF
- | TRBJ1-1 | - | TRBV6-6 | TGTGCCAGCAGTTACTCGGGAGGAGAGGCTTTCTTT | CASSYSGGEAFF
- | TRBJ2-7 | - | TRBV5-4 | TGTGCCAGCAGCCGGCAGGCAGCCGGCTACGAGCAGTACTTC | CASSRQAAGYEQYF
TRBD1 | TRBJ1-5 | - | TRBV29-1 | TGCAGCGACCATTCAAGTGGGACAGAGAATCAGCCCCAGCATTTT | CSDHSSGTENQPQHF
TRBD1 | TRBJ1-5 | - | TRBV5-1 | TGCGCCAGCAGCTTAAGGACAGGGCTGGTCAATCAGCCCCAGCATTTT | CASSLRTGLVNQPQHF
- | TRBJ1-1 | once | TRBV2 | TGTGCCAGCAGGGCAGGGGACAACACTGAAGCTTTCTTT | CASRAGDNTEAFF
TRBD1 | TRBJ2-7 | - | TRBV4-1 | TGCGCCAGCAGCCATCAACTATCGACAGGGCAAATGGGCTCCTACGAGCAGTACTTC | CASSHQLSTGQMGSYEQYF
TRBD1 | TRBJ2-7 | few | TRBV4-3 | TGCGCCAGCAGCCAAGAAAACAGGGGAAGGCAGTACTTC | CASSQENRGRQYF
- | TRBJ2-7 | - | TRBV18 | TGTGCCAGCTCACCAGCGTCTGGAGGATACGAGCAGTACTTC | CASSPASGGYEQYF
TRBD1 | TRBJ1-2 | - | TRBV5-1 | TGCGCCAGCAGCTTAGACAGGGGGCATGGCTACACCTTC | CASSLDRGHGYTF
TRBD2 | TRBJ2-5 | - | TRBV14 | TGTGCCAGCAGCCAAGACCGGGGGGGCCGGGAGACCCAGTACTTC | CASSQDRGGRETQYF
- | TRBJ2-7 | - | TRBV27 | TGTGCCAGCAGTTTGGTTCAGCAGACTTCGGAGCAGTACTTC | CASSLVQQTSEQYF
- | TRBJ2-1 | few | TRBV7-2 | TGTGCCAGCGGCTCAAACAATGAGCAGTTCTTC | CASGSNNEQFF
TRBD2 | TRBJ2-3 | - | TRBV7-2 | TGTGCCAGCAGCTTAGTAGCGGGAGTGGCAGATACGCAGTATTTT | CASSLVAGVADTQYF
- | TRBJ2-3 | once | TRBV7-9 | TGTGCCAGCAGCTTAGCGCTTGGTGGCATCGCAGATACGCAGTATTTT | CASSLALGGIADTQYF
TRBD2 | TRBJ2-5 | - | TRBV11-2 | TGTGCCAGCAGCCTTGGGCTAGCGGGGGCCGAGGAGACCCAGTACTTC | CASSLGLAGAEETQYF
TRBD1 | TRBJ1-5 | - | TRBV28 | TGTGCCAGCACCCGGACAGGGGAATGGAATCAGCCCCAGCATTTT | CASTRTGEWNQPQHF
- | TRBJ2-1 | few | TRBV5-1 | TGCGCCAGCAGCTTGGGAAGCATCGACAATGAGCAGTTCTTC | CASSLGSIDNEQFF
- | TRBJ2-3 | few | TRBV15 | TGTGCCACCAGCAGCCGTTTCGGTACAGATACGCAGTATTTT | CATSSRFGTDTQYF
TRBD1 | TRBJ1-1 | - | TRBV7-2 | TGTGCCAGCAGCCAACAGGGGGCGACTGAAGCTTTCTTT | CASSQQGATEAFF
- | TRBJ1-1 | - | TRBV18 | TGTGCCAGCTCACCACTAAACAGCATGAACACTGAAGCTTTCTTT | CASSPLNSMNTEAFF
- | TRBJ2-2 | - | TRBV7-3 | TGTGCCAGCAGCTTAGCGGCGGGGAACACCGGGGAGCTGTTTTTT | CASSLAAGNTGELFF
TRBD1 | TRBJ1-4 | - | TRBV14 | TGTGCCAGCAGCCAAAACCTACAGGGGGAAAAACTGTTTTTT | CASSQNLQGEKLFF
- | TRBJ2-1 | few | TRBV7-9 | TGTGCCAGCAGCCCGGGACTTAGGTACAATGAGCAGTTCTTC | CASSPGLRYNEQFF
TRBD1 | TRBJ2-7 | - | TRBV18 | TGTGCCAGCTCTCCAAGGACAGGGGCCTACTACGAGCAGTACTTC | CASSPRTGAYYEQYF
- | TRBJ2-1 | - | TRBV7-3 | TGTGCCAGCAGCTTAACGTATTCCAGCTCCTACAATGAGCAGTTCTTC | CASSLTYSSSYNEQFF
- | TRBJ1-5 | - | TRBV4-3 | TGCGCCAGCAGCCAAGACCCCCAACAGCCCCAGCATTTT | CASSQDPQQPQHF
- | TRBJ1-5 | few | TRBV21-1 | TGTGCCAGCAGCCCAGGTGGGGCCGGTGGCAGTCAGCCCCAGCATTTT | CASSPGGAGGSQPQHF
TRBD2 | TRBJ2-7 | few | TRBV7-9 | TGTGCCAGCAGCCCAAAGACTAGCGGGGTATACGAGCAGTACTTC | CASSPKTSGVYEQYF
TRBD1 | TRBJ1-6 | - | TRBV12-5 | TGTGCTAGTGGTGAACAGGGGTATAATTCACCCCTCCACTTT | CASGEQGYNSPLHF
TRBD1 | TRBJ2-5 | - | TRBV7-8 | TGTGCCAGCAGCTCAACCGGGACAGGGGTGAGGGAGCAGTACTTC | CASSSTGTGVREQYF
- | TRBJ2-2 | - | TRBV4-3 | TGCGCCAGCAGCCAAGGGGGCCCGGTGTCCGGGGAGCTGTTTTTT | CASSQGGPVSGELFF
- | TRBJ2-5 | - | TRBV7-9 | TGTGCCAGCAGTCTACCCGCGGCCCTCCAAGAGACCCAGTACTTC | CASSLPAALQETQYF
- | TRBJ1-2 | - | TRBV4-3 | TGCGCCAGCAGCCGGGGGCGGAGTTATGGCTACACCTTC | CASSRGRSYGYTF
TRBD1 | TRBJ2-5 | few | TRBV18 | TGTGCCAGCTCACCGCCGGGACAGGGGCAAGAGACCCAGTACTTC | CASSPPGQGQETQYF